The sequence of this TCR beta chain was determined in a study of shared clonotypes between healthy human individuals. The CDR3 length is 16 residues. Trimming left V 2 bases short and J 0 bases short, with 8 bases between. Germline V gene lookup returns CDR1 SGHVS and CDR2 FNYEAQ. Repertoires were generated with immunoSEQ multiplex PCR, while TCRdb's copy carries only in-frame clones and drops some. The table has about 2.3 million clones, around 92% seen once. The chain couples TRBV7-6 to TRBJ2-6, with D possibly being TRBD1 or TRBD2 (5 bases each). The sequencing input was naive CD4+ T cells from PBMCs. As to subset: CD45RA+ positively selected. This receptor was obtained from a man aged 18 to 29 in good health. Some clones in this sample may be carry-over from other donors' samples. CDR3 amino acids: CASSLYGGSGANVLTF. For the CDR3, the DNA is TGTGCCAGCAGCTTATATGGGGGCTCTGGGGCCAACGTCCTGACTTTC.